The text below deals with one TCR beta chain. This specimen comes from a study of patients and donors after allogeneic stem cell transplantation. TCRdb analysed the RT-PCR reads with MiXCR anew, one entry per CDR3 protein. Of about 960,000 distinct CDR3 sequences listed, about a sixth are singletons. The CDR3 consists of 13 residues. Germline V gene data show CDR1 as SGHNT and CDR2 as YENEEA. V lost 7 bases, J lost 6 bases, and 13 bases lay in between. V usage is TRBV11-3 and J usage is TRBJ2-1, with D perhaps assigned TRBD1 or TRBD2 (5 bases each). The sequence came from a human donor who was either an allogeneic HSCT recipient or a stem cell or donor lymphocyte infusion donor (not recorded which). It is not recorded whose cells these are; they may come from a transplant donor. Sequenced input: blood, either unsorted or a sorted T cell fraction (not recorded which). The CDR3 is CASTYTRGNEQFF. The CDR3 DNA is TGTGCCAGCACATATACTAGGGGCAATGAGCAGTTCTTC.